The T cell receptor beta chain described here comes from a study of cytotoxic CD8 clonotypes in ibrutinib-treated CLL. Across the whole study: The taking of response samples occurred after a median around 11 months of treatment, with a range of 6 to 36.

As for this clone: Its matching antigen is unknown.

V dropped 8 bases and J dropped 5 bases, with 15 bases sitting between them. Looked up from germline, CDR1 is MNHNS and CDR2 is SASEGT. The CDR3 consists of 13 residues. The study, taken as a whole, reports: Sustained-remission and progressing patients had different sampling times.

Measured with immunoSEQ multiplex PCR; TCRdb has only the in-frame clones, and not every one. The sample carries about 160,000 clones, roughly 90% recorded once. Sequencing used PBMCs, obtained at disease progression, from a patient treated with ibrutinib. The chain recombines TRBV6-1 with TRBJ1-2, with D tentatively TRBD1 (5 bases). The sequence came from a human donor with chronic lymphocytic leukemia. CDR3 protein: CASSQELTYGYTF. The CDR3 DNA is TGTGCCAGCTCACAGGAACTCACATATGGCTACACCTTC.